The next 7 T cell receptor beta chains were all read from a single sample in a study of neoadjuvant anti-PD-1 for oral cavity cancer. The protocol was immunoSEQ multiplex PCR, while the TCRdb copy is restricted to in-frame clones and leaves out a portion. The table has 9,000 to 10,000 clones, around 60% seen once. Documented time point: after neoadjuvant nivolumab, at surgical resection. The sample in question was PBMCs, obtained after nivolumab (anti-PD-1) treatment. The receptors stem from a person aged 35 to 85 with oral cavity squamous cell carcinoma.

A single count supports this clone. CDR3 DNA: TGTGCCAGCAGCTTAGCCCTAGCGGGAGGCAACGAGCAGTACTTC. Translating it yields CASSLALAGGNEQYF. This chain links TRBV11-2 with TRBJ2-7; 11 bases are shared with TRBD2. From germline, CDR1 is SGHAT and CDR2 FQNNGV. J was trimmed by 5 bases and V by 1 base; bases with no gene match: 4. This CDR3 comprises 15 residues.

V is TRBV29-1 and J is TRBJ2-2; possibly TRBD2 for D (5 bases). The CDR3 contains 14 residues. Trimming pared 6 bases from V and 4 bases from J, leaving 15 bases between. The germline CDR1 and CDR2 sequences are SQVTM and ANQGSEA. The CDR3 here is CSVTQVASTGELFF. In DNA form, the CDR3 reads TGCAGCGTAACTCAGGTAGCGAGCACCGGGGAGCTGTTTTTT.

The gene calls are TRBV27 and TRBJ1-6; TRBD1 agrees at 10 bases. J gave up 7 bases and V 6 bases, and 3 bases lay outside the gene matches. Germline lookup yields CDR1 MNHEY and CDR2 SMNVEV (reference sequence). The CDR3 consists of 14 residues. CDR3 DNA: TGTGCCAGCAGGAGGGGACAGGGGAATTCACCCCTCCACTTT. As protein: CASRRGQGNSPLHF.

This chain links TRBV7-9 with TRBJ1-5, with 7 bases lining up with TRBD1. The J segment lost 0 bases and the V segment lost 5 bases, leaving 7 bases of the junction unmatched. This CDR3 is 16 amino acids long. Germline CDR1 SEHNR, CDR2 FQNEAQ (reference sequence). The CDR3 DNA follows: TGTGCCAGCAGCGCCGTACAGGGGACTAGCAATCAGCCCCAGCATTTT. Protein product: CASSAVQGTSNQPQHF. Together with reference TRBV7-9 and TRBJ1-5, the CDR3 gives the full variable domain: DTGVSQNPRHKITKRGQNVTFRCDPISEHNRLYWYRQTLGQGPEFLTYFQNEAQLEKSRLLSDRFSAERPKGSFSTLEIQRTEQGDSAMYLCASSAVQGTSNQPQHFGDGTRLSIL.

The J gene is TRBJ2-2, the V gene TRBV9; D is undetermined. Trimming took 0 bases from V and 9 from J, leaving 15 bases between them. Germline V gives CDR1 SGDLS, CDR2 YYNGEE. The CDR3 sequence is 15 residues long. CDR3: CASSVGSEPPRELFF. CDR3 coding DNA: TGTGCCAGCAGCGTAGGGTCCGAGCCTCCCCGGGAGCTGTTTTTT.

This clone showed up just a few times. The chain couples TRBV18 to TRBJ2-1; tentatively, D is TRBD2 (5 bases). The CDR3 runs to 16 residues. V was cut by 1 base and J by 5 bases, with 15 bases left in between. From germline, CDR1 is KGHSH and CDR2 LQKENI. The DNA of the CDR3 is TGTGCCAGCTCACCACTACCCGGGGTAACGAACAATGAGCAGTTCTTC. Translated, it gives CASSPLPGVTNNEQFF.

V is TRBV7-9 and J is TRBJ1-2; 8 bases map to TRBD1. In germline, CDR1 is SEHNR, CDR2 FQNEAQ (reference sequence). The junction had 2 bases not matched to a gene; V was cut back by 5 bases and J by 6 bases. The CDR3 spans 12 residues. The CDR3: CASSVGQDGYTF. The DNA for the CDR3 is TGTGCCAGCAGCGTGGGACAGGATGGCTACACCTTC.